This T cell receptor (beta chain) was sequenced for a study of blood T cell repertoires in COVID-19 (TCRdb year 2020). The study in broad terms: Samples covering the acute and convalescent phases of COVID-19 were provided by collaborators in the United States, Italy and Spain. Where available, HLA class I and class II types were obtained from metadata supplied by the sample provider rather than from assay-based typing. Sample metadata almost always included a de-identified subject ID, COVID-19 status, age in years and sex. The prospective study material was composed of cDNA or gDNA derived from T cells, B-cell-depleted T cells, or PBMCs. Deeply sampled blood TCRbeta repertoires from subjects exposed to, actively infected with, or recovered from COVID-19 were included in the dataset. Samples came from the ongoing ImmuneRACE study (first 160 participants) plus 1,254 subjects from 6 global collaborators. A freely available public database, intended as a resource for researchers studying the immune response to SARS-CoV-2, is where the repertoires were released. The investigation overall reported the following: The amount of clinical and demographic metadata varied by source and participant and was provided uncurated.

The immunoSEQ Assay, a bias-controlled multiplex PCR, was used to amplify TCRbeta CDR3 regions from genomic DNA. The paper's data handling went like this. Within the assay, amplification of reference gene primers was used to estimate how many nucleated cells each sample contained. To quantify the absolute abundance of each unique TCRbeta CDR3 rearrangement, sequence reads were collapsed and filtered. For each sample, productive Simpson clonality was calculated by taking the square root of Simpson's diversity index across productive rearrangements. Drawn from immuneACCESS, this table holds only the in-frame rearrangements with V and J called that TCRdb kept. Clones are partly lost; checked studies trace under half to an unresolved V gene and leave the rest unexplained. V, J and clone size are taken as reported in that table, and D and trimming were inferred from the DNA itself. Recorded for this sample are about 270,000 clones; 85% of them occurred a single time. The ten largest clones capture around 4.1% of the sample.

For this clone: Its antigen specificity is not known. Base qualities were left out, and no much larger clone turns up one base away.

Each collaborating institution followed its own protocols to collect whole blood in K2EDTA tubes. For TCRbeta analysis, collaborator samples were shipped as frozen whole blood, as isolated PBMCs, or as DNA extracted from either sample type. The sequence derives from a woman aged 50 to 60 with active or convalescent COVID-19. Sequenced input: peripheral blood.

The CDR3 here reads CASSTTNGQGETQYF. DNA sequence: TGTGCCAGCAGCACCACCAATGGACAGGGGGAGACCCAGTACTTC. In this chain, TRBV21-1 is recombined with TRBJ2-5; TRBD1 is the table's D call, not checked against the DNA. TRBV21-1 is a pseudogene segment. The CDR3 holds 15 amino acids from the cysteine to the phenylalanine. Here the CDR3 DNA is all that survives: 45 bases in frame from base 1.